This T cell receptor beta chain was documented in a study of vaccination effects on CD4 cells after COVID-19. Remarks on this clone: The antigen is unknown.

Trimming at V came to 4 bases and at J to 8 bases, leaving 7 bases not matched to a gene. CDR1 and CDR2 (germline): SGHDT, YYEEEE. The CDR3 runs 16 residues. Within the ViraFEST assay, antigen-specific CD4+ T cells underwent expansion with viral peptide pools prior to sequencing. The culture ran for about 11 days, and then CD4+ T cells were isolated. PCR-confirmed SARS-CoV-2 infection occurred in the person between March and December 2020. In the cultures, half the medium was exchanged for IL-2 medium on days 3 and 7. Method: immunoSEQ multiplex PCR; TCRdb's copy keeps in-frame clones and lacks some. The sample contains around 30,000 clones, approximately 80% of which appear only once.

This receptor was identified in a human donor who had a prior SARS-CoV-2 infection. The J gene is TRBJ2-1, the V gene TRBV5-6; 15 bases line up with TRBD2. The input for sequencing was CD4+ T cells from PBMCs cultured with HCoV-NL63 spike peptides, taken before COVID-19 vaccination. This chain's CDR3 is CASSVPGLAGGYEQFF. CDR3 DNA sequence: TGTGCCAGCAGCGTACCGGGACTAGCGGGAGGATATGAGCAGTTCTTC.